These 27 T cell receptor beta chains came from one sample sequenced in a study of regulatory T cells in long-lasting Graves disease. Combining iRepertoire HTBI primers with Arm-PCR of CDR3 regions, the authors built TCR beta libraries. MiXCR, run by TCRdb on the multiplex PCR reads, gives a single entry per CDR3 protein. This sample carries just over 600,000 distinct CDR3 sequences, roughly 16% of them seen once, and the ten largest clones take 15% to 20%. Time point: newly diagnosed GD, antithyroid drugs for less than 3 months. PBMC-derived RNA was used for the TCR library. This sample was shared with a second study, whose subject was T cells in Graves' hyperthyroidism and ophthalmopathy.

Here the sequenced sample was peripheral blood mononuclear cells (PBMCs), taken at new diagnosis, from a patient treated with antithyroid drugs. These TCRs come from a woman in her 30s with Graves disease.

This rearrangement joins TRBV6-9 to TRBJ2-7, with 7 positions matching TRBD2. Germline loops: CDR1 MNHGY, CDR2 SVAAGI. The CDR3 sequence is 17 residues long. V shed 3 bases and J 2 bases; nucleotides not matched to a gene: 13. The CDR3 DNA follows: TGTGCCAGCAGTTACGATCCGAGGACTAGATCAACCTACGAGCAGTACTTC. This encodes CASSYDPRTRSTYEQYF.

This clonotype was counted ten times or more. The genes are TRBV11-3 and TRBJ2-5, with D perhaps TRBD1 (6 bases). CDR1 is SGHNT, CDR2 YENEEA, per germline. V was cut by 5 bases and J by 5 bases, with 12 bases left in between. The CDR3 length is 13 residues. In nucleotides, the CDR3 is TGTGCCAGCAGCACAGGGTCTAAGGAGACCCAGTACTTC. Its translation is CASSTGSKETQYF.

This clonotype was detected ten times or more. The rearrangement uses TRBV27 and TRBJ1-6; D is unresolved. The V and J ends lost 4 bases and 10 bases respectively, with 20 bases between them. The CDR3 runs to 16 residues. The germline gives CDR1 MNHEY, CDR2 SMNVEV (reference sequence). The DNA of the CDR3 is TGTGCCAGCAGTTCCCGAGCTGACGGATTTAACTCACCCCTCCACTTT. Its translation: CASSSRADGFNSPLHF.

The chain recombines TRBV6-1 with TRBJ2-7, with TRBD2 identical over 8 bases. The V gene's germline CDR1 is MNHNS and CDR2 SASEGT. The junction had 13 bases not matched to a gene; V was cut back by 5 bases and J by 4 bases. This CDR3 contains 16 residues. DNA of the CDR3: TGTGCCAGCAGTCGGGGGGGGGGCGGGAGGTGGTACGAGCAGTACTTC. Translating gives CASSRGGGGRWYEQYF.

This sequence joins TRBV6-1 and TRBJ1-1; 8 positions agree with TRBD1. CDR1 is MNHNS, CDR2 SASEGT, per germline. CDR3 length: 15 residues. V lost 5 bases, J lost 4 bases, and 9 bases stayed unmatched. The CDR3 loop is CASSTKRTGPTEAFF. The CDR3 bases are TGTGCCAGCAGTACGAAGAGGACAGGGCCCACTGAAGCTTTCTTT.

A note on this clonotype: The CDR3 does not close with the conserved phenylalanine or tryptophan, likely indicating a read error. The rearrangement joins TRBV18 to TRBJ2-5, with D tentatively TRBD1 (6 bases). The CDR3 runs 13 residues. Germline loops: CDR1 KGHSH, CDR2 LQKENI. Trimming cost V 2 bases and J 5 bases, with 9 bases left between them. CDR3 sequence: CASSPAQGETQYL. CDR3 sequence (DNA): TGTGCCAGCTCACCAGCACAGGGTGAGACCCAGTACCTC.

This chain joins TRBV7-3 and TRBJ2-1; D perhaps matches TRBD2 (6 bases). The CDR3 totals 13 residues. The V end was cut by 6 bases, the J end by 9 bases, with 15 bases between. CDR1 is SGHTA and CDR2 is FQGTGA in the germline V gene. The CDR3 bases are TGTGCCAGCAGATCCGGACTAAATTCTGAGCAGTTCTTC. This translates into CASRSGLNSEQFF.

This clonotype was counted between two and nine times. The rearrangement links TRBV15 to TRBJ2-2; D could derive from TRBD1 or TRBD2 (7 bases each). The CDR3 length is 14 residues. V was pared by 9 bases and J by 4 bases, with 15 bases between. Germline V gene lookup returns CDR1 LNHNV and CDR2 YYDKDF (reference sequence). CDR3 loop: CATSRGGGTGELFF. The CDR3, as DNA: TGTGCCACTTCCAGGGGGGGAGGCACCGGGGAGCTGTTTTTT.

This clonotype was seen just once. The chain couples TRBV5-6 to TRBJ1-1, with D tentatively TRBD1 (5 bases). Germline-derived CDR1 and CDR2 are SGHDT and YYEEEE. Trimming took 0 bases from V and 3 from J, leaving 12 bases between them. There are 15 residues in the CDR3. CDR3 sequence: CASSLAGGKYTEAFF. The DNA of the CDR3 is TGTGCCAGCAGCTTGGCGGGGGGAAAGTACACTGAAGCTTTCTTT.

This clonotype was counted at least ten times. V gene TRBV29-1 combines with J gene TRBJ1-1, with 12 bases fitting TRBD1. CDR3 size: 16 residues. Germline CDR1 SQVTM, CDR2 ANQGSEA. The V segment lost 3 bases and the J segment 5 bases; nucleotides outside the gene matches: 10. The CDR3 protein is CSVDGEGDRGLTEAFF. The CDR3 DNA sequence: TGCAGCGTTGACGGGGAAGGGGACAGGGGGCTTACTGAAGCTTTCTTT.

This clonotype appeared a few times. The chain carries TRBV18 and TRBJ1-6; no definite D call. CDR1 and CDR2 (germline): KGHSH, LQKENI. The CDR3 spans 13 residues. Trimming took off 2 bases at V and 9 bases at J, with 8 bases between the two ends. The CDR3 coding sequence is TGTGCCAGCTCACCATCTGGGTCTTCACCCCTCCACTTT. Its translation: CASSPSGSSPLHF.

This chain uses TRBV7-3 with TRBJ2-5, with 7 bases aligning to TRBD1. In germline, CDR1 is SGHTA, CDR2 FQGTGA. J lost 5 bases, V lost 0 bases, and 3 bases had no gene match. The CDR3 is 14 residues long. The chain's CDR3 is CASSLTTGAETQYF. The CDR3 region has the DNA TGTGCCAGCAGCTTAACAACAGGGGCCGAGACCCAGTACTTC.

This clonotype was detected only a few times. The CDR3 loop is CASRWAGTSGRTYEQYF. The CDR3 nucleotides read TGTGCCAGCAGGTGGGCCGGGACTAGCGGGAGGACCTACGAGCAGTACTTC. The chain uses TRBV6-1 and TRBJ2-7, with 15 bases aligning to TRBD2. CDR3 length equals 17 residues. The trim removed 6 bases at V and 2 bases at J, leaving 8 bases unmatched. CDR1 is MNHNS, CDR2 SASEGT, per germline.

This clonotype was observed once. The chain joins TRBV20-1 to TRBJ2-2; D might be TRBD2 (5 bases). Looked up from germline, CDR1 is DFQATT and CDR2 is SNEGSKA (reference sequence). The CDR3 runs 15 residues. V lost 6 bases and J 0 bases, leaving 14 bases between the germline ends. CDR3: CSANRGPSNTGELFF. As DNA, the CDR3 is TGCAGTGCAAACCGGGGTCCTTCGAACACCGGGGAGCTGTTTTTT.

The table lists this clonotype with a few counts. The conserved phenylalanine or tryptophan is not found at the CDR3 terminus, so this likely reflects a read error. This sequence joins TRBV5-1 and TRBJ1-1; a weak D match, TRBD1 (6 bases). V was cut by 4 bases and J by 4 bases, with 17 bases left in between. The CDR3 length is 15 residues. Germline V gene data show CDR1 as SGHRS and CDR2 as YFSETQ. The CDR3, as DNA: TGCGCCAGCAGCAAACAGGGCGTGGGAGCCACTGAAGCTTTCTCT. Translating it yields CASSKQGVGATEAFS.

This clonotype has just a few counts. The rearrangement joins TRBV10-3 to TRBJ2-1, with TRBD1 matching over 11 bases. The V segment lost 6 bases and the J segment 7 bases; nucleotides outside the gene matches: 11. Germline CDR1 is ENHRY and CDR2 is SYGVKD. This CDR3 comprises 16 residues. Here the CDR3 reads CAISTSGTGGSNEQFF. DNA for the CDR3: TGTGCCATCAGCACTTCCGGGACAGGGGGAAGTAATGAGCAGTTCTTC.

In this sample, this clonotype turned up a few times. CDR3 nucleotide sequence: TGTGCCAGCAGTTTTCCTAACGGCGTCCCAATTGAGCAGTTCTTC. It is translated as CASSFPNGVPIEQFF. The V call is TRBV28, the J call TRBJ2-1; no definite D call. V lost 3 bases and J lost 9, with 18 bases in between. The CDR3 extends over 15 amino acids. The V gene's germline CDR1 is MDHEN and CDR2 SYDVKM. Looking up the rest from reference TRBV28 and TRBJ2-1 gives the full variable domain: DVKVTQSSRYLVKRTGEKVFLECVQDMDHENMFWYRQDPGLGLRLIYFSYDVKMKEKGDIPEGYSVSREKKERFSLILESASTNQTSMYLCASSFPNGVPIEQFFGPGTRLTVL.

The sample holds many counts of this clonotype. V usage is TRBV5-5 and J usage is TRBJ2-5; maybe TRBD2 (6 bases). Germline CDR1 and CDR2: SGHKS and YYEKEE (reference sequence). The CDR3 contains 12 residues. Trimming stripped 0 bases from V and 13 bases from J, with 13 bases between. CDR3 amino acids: CASSLAPGLMYF. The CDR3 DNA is TGTGCCAGCAGCTTGGCCCCCGGACTAATGTACTTC. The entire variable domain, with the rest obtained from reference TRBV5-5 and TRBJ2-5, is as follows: DAGVTQSPTHLIKTRGQQVTLRCSPISGHKSVSWYQQVLGQGPQFIFQYYEKEERGRGNFPDRFSARQFPNYSSELNVNALLLGDSALYLCASSLAPGLMYFGPGTRLLVL.

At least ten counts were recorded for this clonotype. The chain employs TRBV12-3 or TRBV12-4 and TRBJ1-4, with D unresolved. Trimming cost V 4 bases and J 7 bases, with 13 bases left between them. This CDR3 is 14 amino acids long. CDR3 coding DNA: TGTGCCAGCAGTTCCGCAGGCCGGGGTGAAAAACTGTTTTTT. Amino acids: CASSSAGRGEKLFF.

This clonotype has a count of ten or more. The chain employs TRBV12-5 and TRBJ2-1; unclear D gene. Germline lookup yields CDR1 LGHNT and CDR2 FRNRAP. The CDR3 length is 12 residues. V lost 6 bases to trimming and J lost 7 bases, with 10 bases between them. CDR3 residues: CASGSIGNEQFF. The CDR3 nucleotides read TGTGCTAGTGGATCAATCGGGAATGAGCAGTTCTTC.

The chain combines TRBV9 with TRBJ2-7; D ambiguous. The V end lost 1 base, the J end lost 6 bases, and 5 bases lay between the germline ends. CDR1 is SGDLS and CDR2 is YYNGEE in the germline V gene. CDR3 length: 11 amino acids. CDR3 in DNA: TGTGCCAGCAGCGTAAAAATCGAGCAGTACTTC. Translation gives CASSVKIEQYF.

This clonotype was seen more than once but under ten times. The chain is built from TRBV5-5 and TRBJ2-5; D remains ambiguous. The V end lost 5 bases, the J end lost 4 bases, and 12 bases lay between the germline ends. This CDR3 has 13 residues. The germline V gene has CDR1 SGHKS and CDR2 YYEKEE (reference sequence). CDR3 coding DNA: TGTGCCAGCAGGTTAGGGTTGGGAGAGACCCAGTACTTC. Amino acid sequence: CASRLGLGETQYF.

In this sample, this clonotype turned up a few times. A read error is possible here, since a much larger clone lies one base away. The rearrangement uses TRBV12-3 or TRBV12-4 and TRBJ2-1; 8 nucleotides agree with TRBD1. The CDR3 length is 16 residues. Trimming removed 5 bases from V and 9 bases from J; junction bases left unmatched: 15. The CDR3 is CASSGTDRGRHGEQFF. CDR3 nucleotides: TGTGCCAGCAGTGGCACTGACAGGGGCCGTCATGGTGAGCAGTTCTTC.

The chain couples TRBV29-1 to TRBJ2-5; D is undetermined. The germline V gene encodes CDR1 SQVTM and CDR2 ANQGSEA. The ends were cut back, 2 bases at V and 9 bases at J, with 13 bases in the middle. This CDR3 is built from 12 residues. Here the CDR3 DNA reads TGCAGCGTTGAAACCTCCGCGGCGCCCCAGTACTTC. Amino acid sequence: CSVETSAAPQYF.

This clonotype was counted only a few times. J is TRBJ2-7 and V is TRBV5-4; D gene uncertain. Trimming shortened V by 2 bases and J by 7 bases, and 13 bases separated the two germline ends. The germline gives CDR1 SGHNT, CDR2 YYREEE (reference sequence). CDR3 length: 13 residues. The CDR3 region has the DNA TGTGCCAGCAGCTTAATGCCAGCTCAGGAGCAGTACTTC. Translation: CASSLMPAQEQYF.

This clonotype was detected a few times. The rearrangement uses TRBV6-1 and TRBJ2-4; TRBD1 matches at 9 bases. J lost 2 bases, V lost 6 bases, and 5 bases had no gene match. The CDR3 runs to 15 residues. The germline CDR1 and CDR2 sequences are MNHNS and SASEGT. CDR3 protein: CASRDRGSTKNIQYF. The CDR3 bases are TGTGCCAGCAGGGACAGGGGCTCTACCAAAAACATTCAGTACTTC.

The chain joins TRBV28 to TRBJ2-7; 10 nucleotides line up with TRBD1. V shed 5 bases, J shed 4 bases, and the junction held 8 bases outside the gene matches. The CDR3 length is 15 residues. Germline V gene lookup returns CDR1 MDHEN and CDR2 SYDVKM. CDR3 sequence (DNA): TGTGCCAGCAGTGATCCAAGACAGGGGGCATACGAGCAGTACTTC. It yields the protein CASSDPRQGAYEQYF. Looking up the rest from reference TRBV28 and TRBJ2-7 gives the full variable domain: DVKVTQSSRYLVKRTGEKVFLECVQDMDHENMFWYRQDPGLGLRLIYFSYDVKMKEKGDIPEGYSVSREKKERFSLILESASTNQTSMYLCASSDPRQGAYEQYFGPGTRLTVT.